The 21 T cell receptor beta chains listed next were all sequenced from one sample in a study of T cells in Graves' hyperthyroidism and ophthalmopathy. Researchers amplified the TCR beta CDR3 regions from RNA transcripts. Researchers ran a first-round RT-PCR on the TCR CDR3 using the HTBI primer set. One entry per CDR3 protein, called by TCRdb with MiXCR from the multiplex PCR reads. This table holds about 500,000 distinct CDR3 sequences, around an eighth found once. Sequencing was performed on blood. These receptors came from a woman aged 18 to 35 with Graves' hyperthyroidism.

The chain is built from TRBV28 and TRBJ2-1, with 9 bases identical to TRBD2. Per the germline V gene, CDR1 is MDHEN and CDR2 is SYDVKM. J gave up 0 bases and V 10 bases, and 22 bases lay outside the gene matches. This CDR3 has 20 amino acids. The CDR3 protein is CATVVGRTSAMRSSYNEQFF. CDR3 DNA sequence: TGTGCCACGGTGGTGGGTAGGACTAGCGCCATGAGGAGCTCCTACAATGAGCAGTTCTTC. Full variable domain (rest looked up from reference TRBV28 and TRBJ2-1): DVKVTQSSRYLVKRTGEKVFLECVQDMDHENMFWYRQDPGLGLRLIYFSYDVKMKEKGDIPEGYSVSREKKERFSLILESASTNQTSMYLCATVVGRTSAMRSSYNEQFFGPGTRLTVL.

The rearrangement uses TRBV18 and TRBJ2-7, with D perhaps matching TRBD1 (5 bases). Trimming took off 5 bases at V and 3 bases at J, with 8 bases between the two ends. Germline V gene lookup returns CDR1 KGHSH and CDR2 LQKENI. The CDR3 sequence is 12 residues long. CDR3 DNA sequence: TGTGCCAGCTCAGCAGACAGCTACGAGCAGTACTTC. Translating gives CASSADSYEQYF.

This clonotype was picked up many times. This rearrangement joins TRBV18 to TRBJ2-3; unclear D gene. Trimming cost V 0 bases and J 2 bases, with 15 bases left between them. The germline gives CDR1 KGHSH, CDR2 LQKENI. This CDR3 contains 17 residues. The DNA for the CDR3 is TGTGCCAGCTCACCACCAGGTTGGCTAGTCCTCACAGATACGCAGTATTTT. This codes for CASSPPGWLVLTDTQYF. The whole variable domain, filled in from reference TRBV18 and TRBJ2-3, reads NAGVMQNPRHLVRRRGQEARLRCSPMKGHSHVYWYRQLPEEGLKFMVYLQKENIIDESGMPKERFSAEFPKEGPSILRIQQVVRGDSAAYFCASSPPGWLVLTDTQYFGPGTRLTVL.

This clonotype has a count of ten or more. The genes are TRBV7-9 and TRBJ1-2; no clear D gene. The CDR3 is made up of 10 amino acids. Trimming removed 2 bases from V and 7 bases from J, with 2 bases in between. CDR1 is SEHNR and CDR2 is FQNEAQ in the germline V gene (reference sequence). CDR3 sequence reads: CASSLSGYTF. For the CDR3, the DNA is TGTGCCAGCAGCTTATCTGGCTACACCTTC.

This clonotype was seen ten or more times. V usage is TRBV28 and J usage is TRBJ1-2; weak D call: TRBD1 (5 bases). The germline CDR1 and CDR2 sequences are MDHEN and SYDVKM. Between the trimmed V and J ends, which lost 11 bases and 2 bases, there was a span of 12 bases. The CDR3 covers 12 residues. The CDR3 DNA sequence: TGTGCCGCCGGCGGGGGGAACTATGGCTACACCTTC. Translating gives CAAGGGNYGYTF.

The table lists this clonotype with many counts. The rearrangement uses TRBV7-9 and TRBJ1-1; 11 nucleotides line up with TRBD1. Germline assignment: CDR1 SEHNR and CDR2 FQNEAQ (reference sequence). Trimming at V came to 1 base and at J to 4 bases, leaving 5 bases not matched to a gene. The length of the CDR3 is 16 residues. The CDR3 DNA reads TGTGCCAGCAGCTTAGAGAGGACAGGGGGCATCACTGAAGCTTTCTTT. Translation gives CASSLERTGGITEAFF.

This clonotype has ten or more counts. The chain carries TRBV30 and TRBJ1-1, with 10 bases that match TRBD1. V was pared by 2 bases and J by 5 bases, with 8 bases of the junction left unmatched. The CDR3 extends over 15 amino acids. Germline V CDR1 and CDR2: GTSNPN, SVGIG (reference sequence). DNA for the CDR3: TGTGCCTGGAGTCCCCAGACAGGGGGCAGGACTGAAGCTTTCTTT. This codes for CAWSPQTGGRTEAFF.

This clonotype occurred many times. The DNA of the CDR3 is TGTGCCAGCAGCTCTAGGGCTAGCGGGAGGGGGTACAATGAGCAGTTCTTC. Amino acid sequence: CASSSRASGRGYNEQFF. The V gene is TRBV11-2, the J gene TRBJ2-1, with 12 nucleotides matching TRBD2. Per germline, CDR1 SGHAT and CDR2 FQNNGV. Germline trimming cut 4 bases from V and 4 bases from J; bases unmatched to any gene: 8. The CDR3 contains 17 residues. Drawing the rest from reference TRBV11-2 and TRBJ2-1, the complete variable domain is EAGVAQSPRYKIIEKRQSVAFWCNPISGHATLYWYQQILGQGPKLLIQFQNNGVVDDSQLPKDRFSAERLKGVDSTLKIQPAKLEDSAVYLCASSSRASGRGYNEQFFGPGTRLTVL.

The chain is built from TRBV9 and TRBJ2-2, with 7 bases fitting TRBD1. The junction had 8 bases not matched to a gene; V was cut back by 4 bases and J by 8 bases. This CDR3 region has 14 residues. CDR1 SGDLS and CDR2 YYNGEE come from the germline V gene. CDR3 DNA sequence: TGTGCCAGCAGCCCAAGACAGGGAGCTGGGGAGCTGTTTTTT. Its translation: CASSPRQGAGELFF.

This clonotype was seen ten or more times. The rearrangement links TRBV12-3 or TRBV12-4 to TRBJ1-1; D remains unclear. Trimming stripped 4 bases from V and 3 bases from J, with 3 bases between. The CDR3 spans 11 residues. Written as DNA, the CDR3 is TGTGCCAGCAGTTATTACACTGAAGCTTTCTTT. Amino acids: CASSYYTEAFF.

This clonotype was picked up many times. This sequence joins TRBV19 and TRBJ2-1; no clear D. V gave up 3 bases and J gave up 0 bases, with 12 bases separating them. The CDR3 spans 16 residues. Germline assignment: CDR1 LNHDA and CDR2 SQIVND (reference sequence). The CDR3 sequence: CASSIPSLSSYNEQFF. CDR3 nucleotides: TGTGCCAGTAGTATTCCGAGCTTAAGCTCCTACAATGAGCAGTTCTTC.

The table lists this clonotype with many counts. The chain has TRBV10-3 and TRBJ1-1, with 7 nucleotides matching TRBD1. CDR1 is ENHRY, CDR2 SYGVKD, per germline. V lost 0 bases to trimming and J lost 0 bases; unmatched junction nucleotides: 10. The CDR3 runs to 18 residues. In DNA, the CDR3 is TGTGCCATCAGTGAGTCGCATTTTCAGGGGGGGATGAACACTGAAGCTTTCTTT. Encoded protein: CAISESHFQGGMNTEAFF.

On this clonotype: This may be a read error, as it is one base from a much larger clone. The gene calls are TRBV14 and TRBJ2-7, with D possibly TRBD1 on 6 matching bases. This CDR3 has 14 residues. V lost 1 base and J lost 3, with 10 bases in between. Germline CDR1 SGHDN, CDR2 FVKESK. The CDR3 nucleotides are TGTGCCAGCAGCCAAGGGTGGGGACACTACGAGCAGTACTTC. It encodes CASSQGWGHYEQYF.

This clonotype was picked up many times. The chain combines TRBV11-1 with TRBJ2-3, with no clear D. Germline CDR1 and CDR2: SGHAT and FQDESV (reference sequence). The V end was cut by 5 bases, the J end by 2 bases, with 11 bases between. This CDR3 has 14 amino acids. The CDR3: CASSPRIHTDTQYF. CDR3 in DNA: TGTGCCAGCAGCCCCAGGATCCACACAGATACGCAGTATTTT.

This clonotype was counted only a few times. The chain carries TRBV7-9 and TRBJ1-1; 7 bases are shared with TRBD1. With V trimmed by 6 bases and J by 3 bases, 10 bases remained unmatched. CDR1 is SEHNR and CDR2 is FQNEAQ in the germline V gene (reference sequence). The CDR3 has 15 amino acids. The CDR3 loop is CASSHQQGLDTEAFF. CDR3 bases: TGTGCCAGCAGTCATCAACAGGGGTTGGACACTGAAGCTTTCTTT.

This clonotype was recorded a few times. The chain's CDR3 is CASSYWLGRHSPLHF. In DNA, the CDR3 is TGTGCCAGCAGTTACTGGTTGGGGAGGCATTCACCCCTCCACTTT. The chain employs TRBV6-2 or TRBV6-3 and TRBJ1-6; D not certain. The germline V gene encodes CDR1 MNHEY and CDR2 SVGEGT. This CDR3 has 15 residues. Trimming removed 1 base from V and 8 bases from J, with 12 bases in between.

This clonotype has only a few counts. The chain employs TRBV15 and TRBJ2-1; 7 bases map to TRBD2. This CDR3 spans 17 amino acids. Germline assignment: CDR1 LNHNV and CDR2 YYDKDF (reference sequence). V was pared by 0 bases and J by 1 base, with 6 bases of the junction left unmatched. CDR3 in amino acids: CATSRESGRKSYNEQFF. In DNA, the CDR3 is TGTGCCACCAGCAGAGAGTCCGGGAGGAAGTCCTACAATGAGCAGTTCTTC.

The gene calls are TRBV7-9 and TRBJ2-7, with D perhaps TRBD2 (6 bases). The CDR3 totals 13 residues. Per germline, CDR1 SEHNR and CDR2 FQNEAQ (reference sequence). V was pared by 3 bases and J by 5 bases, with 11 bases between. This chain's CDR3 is CASSLGGLNEQYV. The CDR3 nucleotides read TGTGCCAGCAGCTTGGGGGGTTTGAACGAGCAGTACGTC.

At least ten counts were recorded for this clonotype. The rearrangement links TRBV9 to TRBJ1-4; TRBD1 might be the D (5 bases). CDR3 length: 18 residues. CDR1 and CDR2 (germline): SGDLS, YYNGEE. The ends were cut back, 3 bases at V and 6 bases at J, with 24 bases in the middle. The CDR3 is CASSGRGGRLGGDEKLFF. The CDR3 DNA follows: TGTGCCAGCAGCGGCCGAGGAGGACGCCTGGGAGGGGATGAAAAACTGTTTTTT. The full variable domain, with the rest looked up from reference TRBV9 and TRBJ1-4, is DSGVTQTPKHLITATGQRVTLRCSPRSGDLSVYWYQQSLDQGLQFLIQYYNGEERAKGNILERFSAQQFPDLHSELNLSSLELGDSALYFCASSGRGGRLGGDEKLFFGSGTQLSVL.

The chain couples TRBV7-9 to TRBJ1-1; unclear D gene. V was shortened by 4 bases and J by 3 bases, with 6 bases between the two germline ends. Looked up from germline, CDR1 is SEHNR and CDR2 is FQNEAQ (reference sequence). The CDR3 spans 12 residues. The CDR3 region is CASSYQDTEAFF. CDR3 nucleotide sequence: TGTGCCAGCAGCTACCAGGACACTGAAGCTTTCTTT.

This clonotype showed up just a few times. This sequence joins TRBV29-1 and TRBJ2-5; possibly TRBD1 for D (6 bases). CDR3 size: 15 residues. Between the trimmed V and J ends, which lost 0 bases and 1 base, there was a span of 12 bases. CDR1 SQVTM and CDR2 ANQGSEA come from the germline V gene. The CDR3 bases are TGCAGCGTTGAAGAGGGGGCAGCCTTCCAAGAGACCCAGTACTTC. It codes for CSVEEGAAFQETQYF. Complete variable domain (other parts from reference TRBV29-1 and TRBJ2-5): SAVISQKPSRDICQRGTSLTIQCQVDSQVTMMFWYRQQPGQSLTLIATANQGSEATYESGFVIDKFPISRPNLTFSTLTVSNMSPEDSSIYLCSVEEGAAFQETQYFGPGTRLLVL.